This passage covers 7 T cell receptor beta chains from one sample sequenced in a study of blood T cells in healthy people across ages. For the second PCR, which ran for about 6 to 11 cycles, a sample-barcoded 5' primer and a J-beta primer mix were used. A single record per CDR3 protein comes from TCRdb applying MiXCR to the 5' RACE reads. The sample lists around 870,000 distinct CDR3 sequences; 29% were seen once. The specimen was blood. These receptors all stem from a woman of 80 years or more in good health.

This clonotype was detected many times. This sequence joins TRBV12-3 or TRBV12-4 and TRBJ2-2, with unresolved D. The CDR3 contains 15 residues. V was pared by 3 bases and J by 6 bases, with 14 bases between. CDR3 in amino acids: CASSFRSGKAGELFF. CDR3 nucleotides: TGTGCCAGCAGTTTCCGTAGTGGGAAGGCCGGGGAGCTGTTTTTT.

Comment on this clonotype: This may be a read error: a much more frequent sequence differs by one nucleotide. The J gene is TRBJ2-7, the V gene TRBV5-1, with 9 bases lining up with TRBD1. Germline trimming cut 6 bases from V and 7 bases from J; bases unmatched to any gene: 14. The length of the CDR3 is 15 residues. The V gene's germline CDR1 is SGHRS and CDR2 YFSETQ. The CDR3 loop reads CASTGRDRDYNEQYF. In nucleotides, the CDR3 is TGCGCCAGCACGGGTAGGGACAGGGATTACAATGAGCAGTACTTC.

This chain links TRBV29-1 with TRBJ1-1; D gene ambiguous. The length of the CDR3 is 14 residues. V lost 5 bases and J lost 0, with 13 bases in between. CDR1 and CDR2 (germline): SQVTM, ANQGSEA. The CDR3, as DNA: TGCAGCGTTAGAGGTCGGGGAATGAACACTGAAGCTTTCTTT. Its protein product is CSVRGRGMNTEAFF.

J is TRBJ2-5 and V is TRBV6-2 or TRBV6-3; 10 bases match TRBD2. Trimming removed 8 bases from V and 11 bases from J; junction bases left unmatched: 23. Per germline, CDR1 MNHEY and CDR2 SVGEGT. This CDR3 has 17 amino acids. CDR3 in amino acids: CASGSFKGTSGVNEQYF. The CDR3 nucleotides are TGTGCCAGCGGCTCCTTCAAGGGCACTAGCGGGGTGAATGAGCAGTACTTC.

This clonotype was observed at least ten times. V and J are TRBV7-2 and TRBJ1-1; 7 bases match TRBD1. V was clipped by 0 bases and J by 6 bases; unmatched bases: 1. The CDR3 runs to 13 residues. The germline CDR1 and CDR2 sequences are SGHTA and FQGNSA. CDR3 in DNA: TGTGCCAGCAGCTTAGCTCAGGGGGCTGAAGCTTTCTTT. Amino acid sequence: CASSLAQGAEAFF.

The sample holds many counts of this clonotype. The rearrangement uses TRBV10-1 and TRBJ2-7, with 9 nucleotides matching TRBD1. The CDR3 spans 15 residues. The ends lost 3 bases at V and 6 bases at J; junction bases unmatched: 9. The germline CDR1 and CDR2 sequences are WNHNN and SYGVQD (reference sequence). CDR3 DNA sequence: TGCGCCAGCAGTGAAGATGGGACAGGGACCCGCGAGCAGTACTTC. Residues: CASSEDGTGTREQYF.

A single count supports this clonotype. A clone one base away is much larger, so this may be a read error. Here the CDR3 DNA reads TGTGCCAGCAGTAACCAGTTGACAGACCAAGAGACCCGGTACTTC. This translates into CASSNQLTDQETRYF. This chain connects TRBV2 to TRBJ2-5; weak D call: TRBD1 (5 bases). This CDR3 spans 15 amino acids. Per the germline V gene, CDR1 is SNHLY and CDR2 is FYNNEI.